Presented here are 23 T cell receptor beta chains from one specimen sequenced in a study of patients with pleural tuberculosis. Using its own MiXCR run on the reads, TCRdb lists one record per CDR3 protein. This table has roughly 27,000 distinct CDR3 sequences, over 15% appearing once. The material sequenced was peripheral blood. All receptors derive from a human donor with pleural tuberculosis.

Regarding this clonotype: A much larger clone differs from this one at a single base, so this may be a read error. The chain links TRBV5-1 to TRBJ1-2; D may be TRBD1 (5 bases). CDR1 and CDR2 (germline): SGHRS, YFSETQ. Deletions cut 0 bases from V and 12 bases from J, with 12 bases between. This CDR3 is built from 12 residues. CDR3 sequence (DNA): TGCGCCAGCAGCTTGGAGGGGACGGGCCACACCTTC. It codes for CASSLEGTGHTF.

Comment on this clonotype: Just one base apart from a much larger clone, this may be a read error. The chain uses TRBV11-2 and TRBJ2-2; D remains unclear. The CDR3 contains 13 residues. Trimming removed 4 bases at V and 6 bases at J, with 9 bases between. In germline, CDR1 is SGHAT, CDR2 FQNNGV. CDR3 DNA sequence: TGTGCCAGCAGCTCATCGGAAGCCGGGGAGCTGTTTTTT. Its protein product is CASSSSEAGELFF.

The sample holds many counts of this clonotype. V is TRBV7-2 and J is TRBJ2-5, with 9 bases matching TRBD1. V shed 4 bases, J shed 4 bases, and the junction held 7 bases outside the gene matches. The germline V gene has CDR1 SGHTA and CDR2 FQGNSA. CDR3 length: 15 residues. The CDR3 nucleotides are TGTGCCAGCAGCTCGGGGACAGGGCGGAGAGAGACCCAGTACTTC. This codes for CASSSGTGRRETQYF.

The table lists this clonotype with many counts. V gene TRBV25-1 combines with J gene TRBJ1-3; D remains unclear. V was pared by 3 bases and J by 0 bases, with 9 bases between. The CDR3 has 15 amino acids. Germline loops: CDR1 MGHDK, CDR2 SYGVNS. CDR3 sequence: CASSDRQSSGNTIYF. CDR3 DNA: TGTGCCAGCAGTGACAGGCAGAGCTCTGGAAACACCATATATTTT.

In its sample, this clonotype was seen many times. This sequence joins TRBV28 and TRBJ2-7; no firm D call. V lost 10 bases to trimming and J lost 2 bases, with 9 bases between them. The CDR3 has 11 amino acids. CDR1 is MDHEN and CDR2 is SYDVKM in the germline V gene. DNA for the CDR3: TGTGCCACCTCTCTAGCCTACGAGCAGTACTTC. As protein: CATSLAYEQYF.

For this clonotype: Possible read error: a much larger clone is one base away. The chain is built from TRBV7-9 and TRBJ2-3; D remains ambiguous. V lost 5 bases and J lost 4, with 13 bases in between. CDR3 size: 14 residues. Per the germline V gene, CDR1 is SEHNR and CDR2 is FQNEAQ (reference sequence). CDR3 sequence: CASSARTGADTQYF. CDR3 coding DNA: TGTGCCAGCAGCGCCCGTACTGGCGCAGATACGCAGTATTTT.

This clonotype occurred many times. V and J are TRBV7-9 and TRBJ1-4; D gene ambiguous. Trimming pared 8 bases from V and 8 bases from J, leaving 15 bases between. CDR1 is SEHNR, CDR2 FQNEAQ, per germline (reference sequence). The CDR3 contains 13 residues. The CDR3 nucleotides are TGTGCCAGCTACGATATTACGGGGGAAAAACTGTTTTTT. This translates into CASYDITGEKLFF.

This clonotype was picked up many times. The CDR3 spells CASSYSTSGSSYEQYF. For the CDR3, the DNA is TGTGCCAGCAGTTACTCAACTAGCGGGAGCTCCTACGAGCAGTACTTC. The genes are TRBV6-6 and TRBJ2-7, with 11 bases fitting TRBD2. The CDR3 runs 16 residues. Looked up from germline, CDR1 is MNHNY and CDR2 is SVGAGI (reference sequence). Trimming removed 0 bases from V and 0 bases from J; junction bases left unmatched: 1.

This clonotype was seen a handful of times. This may come from a read error, since a much larger clone is one base off. This chain connects TRBV5-1 to TRBJ1-2; tentatively, D is TRBD1 (5 bases). This CDR3 region has 16 residues. Germline CDR1 and CDR2: SGHRS and YFSETQ. CDR3 region: CASSPRDGPQYYGYPF. The CDR3 DNA follows: TGCGCCAGCAGCCCCAGGGACGGGCCTCAATACTATGGCTACCCCTTC.

This clonotype was detected many times. The rearrangement uses TRBV7-9 and TRBJ2-5; no reliable D call. V was trimmed by 6 bases and J by 3 bases, leaving 11 bases between them. The germline V gene has CDR1 SEHNR and CDR2 FQNEAQ (reference sequence). The length of the CDR3 is 13 residues. CDR3 protein: CASSPDPKETQYF. In DNA, the CDR3 is TGTGCCAGCAGTCCTGATCCGAAAGAGACCCAGTACTTC.

This clonotype ranks as medium-sized. The rearrangement joins TRBV28 to TRBJ1-5; D may be TRBD1 (5 bases). Germline V gives CDR1 MDHEN, CDR2 SYDVKM. CDR3 length: 14 amino acids. V lost 7 bases to trimming and J lost 5 bases, with 15 bases between them. CDR3 bases: TGTGCCAGCACCCTGGCCGAGGGGCATCAGCCCCAGCATTTT. It encodes CASTLAEGHQPQHF.

The table lists this clonotype with many counts. The chain uses TRBV7-9 and TRBJ1-6; D not resolved. This CDR3 region has 13 residues. Looked up from germline, CDR1 is SEHNR and CDR2 is FQNEAQ (reference sequence). Trimming took 1 base from V and 15 from J, leaving 13 bases between them. The CDR3 bases are TGTGCCAGCAGCTTAGTCGATGTCGATAGCCTCCACTTT. Protein product: CASSLVDVDSLHF.

This clonotype was observed at least ten times. V is TRBV29-1 and J is TRBJ1-1; a weak D match, TRBD1 (5 bases). CDR1 and CDR2 (germline): SQVTM, ANQGSEA. Trimming shortened V by 6 bases and J by 0 bases, and 11 bases separated the two germline ends. The CDR3 runs to 13 residues. The CDR3 DNA sequence: TGCAGCGTGTACAGGTTATTGAACACTGAAGCTTTCTTT. This codes for CSVYRLLNTEAFF.

Relative to its sample, this clonotype is medium-sized. This chain links TRBV28 with TRBJ1-5; D uncertain. Germline V gene sequence: CDR1 MDHEN, CDR2 SYDVKM. V lost 10 bases, J lost 5 bases, and 12 bases lay in between. The CDR3 extends over 12 amino acids. The CDR3 region is CAMSNSDQPQHF. The DNA for the CDR3 is TGTGCCATGAGTAATTCAGATCAGCCCCAGCATTTT.

This clonotype was picked up many times. This sequence joins TRBV10-3 and TRBJ2-7, with D uncertain. The V end was cut by 10 bases, the J end by 6 bases, with 4 bases between. CDR3 length: 8 amino acids. The germline V gene has CDR1 ENHRY and CDR2 SYGVKD. CDR3 DNA: TGTGCCACCCGCGAGCAGTACTTC. This encodes CATREQYF.

About this clonotype: Possible read error: a much larger clone is one base away. This chain uses TRBV7-9 with TRBJ2-7; TRBD1 matches at 10 bases. CDR1 and CDR2 from the germline V gene are SEHNR and FQNEAQ (reference sequence). The CDR3 contains 15 residues. The V gene end was trimmed by 4 bases and the J gene end by 5 bases; junction bases not matched to a gene: 8. CDR3 amino acids: CASSSRDRGVHEQYF. Here the CDR3 DNA reads TGTGCCAGCAGCTCCCGGGACAGGGGAGTGCACGAGCAGTACTTC.

This clonotype has ten or more counts. The rearrangement uses TRBV14 and TRBJ1-2, with a tentative D call TRBD1 (6 bases). The germline V gene has CDR1 SGHDN and CDR2 FVKESK. The CDR3 runs 14 residues. Trimming pared 1 base from V and 6 bases from J, leaving 12 bases between. The CDR3 sequence is CASSQVTGANGYTF. The CDR3, as DNA: TGTGCCAGCAGCCAAGTTACGGGGGCGAATGGCTACACCTTC. Combining the CDR3 with reference TRBV14 and TRBJ1-2 gives the whole variable domain EAGVTQFPSHSVIEKGQTVTLRCDPISGHDNLYWYRRVMGKEIKFLLHFVKESKQDESGMPNNRFLAERTGGTYSTLKVQPAELEDSGVYFCASSQVTGANGYTFGSGTRLTVV.

This clonotype was observed at least ten times. This chain joins TRBV10-1 and TRBJ1-2; D unclear. Germline V lookup: CDR1 WNHNN, CDR2 SYGVQD (reference sequence). Trimming took 2 bases from V and 3 from J, leaving 7 bases between them. CDR3 length equals 13 residues. The CDR3 loop reads CASSESRDYGYTF. The CDR3 region has the DNA TGCGCCAGCAGTGAGAGTCGAGACTATGGCTACACCTTC.

This clonotype was recorded at least ten times. The chain is built from TRBV4-2 and TRBJ1-5; no reliable D call. Trimming removed 2 bases from V and 4 bases from J, with 12 bases in between. Germline lookup yields CDR1 LGHNA and CDR2 YNFKEQ. The CDR3 length is 15 residues. The CDR3 coding sequence is TGTGCCAGCAGCCAAAGAAATAGTTTGAATCAGCCCCAGCATTTT. Residues: CASSQRNSLNQPQHF.

This clonotype is judged medium-sized (0.01 to 0.1%). The chain joins TRBV27 to TRBJ1-1; 9 bases fit TRBD1. Losses at the gene ends were 6 bases for V and 4 bases for J; bases not matched to a gene: 6. The CDR3 spans 14 residues. Germline V gene data show CDR1 as MNHEY and CDR2 as SMNVEV (reference sequence). For the CDR3, the DNA is TGTGCCAGCAGCCCGGGACAGGGTAGCACTGAAGCTTTCTTT. This translates into CASSPGQGSTEAFF.

Ten or more counts support this clonotype. The CDR3 loop is CASSLENFGTEAFF. Written as DNA, the CDR3 is TGCGCCAGCAGCTTGGAAAATTTCGGTACTGAAGCTTTCTTT. The chain couples TRBV5-1 to TRBJ1-1; D is unresolved. Trimming took off 0 bases at V and 5 bases at J, with 11 bases between the two ends. The CDR3 has 14 amino acids. The germline V gene encodes CDR1 SGHRS and CDR2 YFSETQ.

This clonotype was picked up many times. The rearrangement links TRBV19 to TRBJ2-5; D gene unclear. Trimming left V 5 bases short and J 4 bases short, with 17 bases between. The germline CDR1 and CDR2 sequences are LNHDA and SQIVND (reference sequence). The CDR3 is 15 amino acids. Written as DNA, the CDR3 is TGTGCCAGTAGTGGCCTGGGAACGGCGCGAGAGACCCAGTACTTC. It translates to CASSGLGTARETQYF.

This clonotype came up many times. The V and J genes are TRBV4-1 and TRBJ2-1; 7 positions agree with TRBD2. The CDR3 totals 18 residues. V lost 4 bases and J lost 4; bases outside the gene matches: 16. From germline, CDR1 is MGHRA and CDR2 YSYEKL. Written as DNA, the CDR3 is TGCGCCAGCAGCCCTTCTATTGGGAGGGGCCTTCGTTACAATGAGCAGTTCTTC. Protein product: CASSPSIGRGLRYNEQFF.